The rows below give T cell receptor beta chains drawn from one sample of a study of radiotherapy plus CTLA-4 blockade in lung cancer. TCRdb's copy holds only in-frame clones and misses some; the assay was immunoSEQ multiplex PCR. The data contain about 120,000 clones, approximately 90% of them seen just once; the ten biggest clones take up roughly 6.9%. The sequences come from peripheral blood, collected from a patient treated with radiotherapy plus ipilimumab. The source of these receptors is a human donor with non-small cell lung cancer that progressed on radiotherapy plus ipilimumab. Each CDR3 is given with its conserved first and last residue. Fields, in order: D gene, clone size, J gene, V gene, CDR3 protein, CDR3 DNA. The D gene is left open where the match is weak. Size is stated for part of the rows, as once, few or many counts, or as a class when the clone is expanded.

TRBD2 | - | TRBJ2-1 | TRBV6-1 | CASSGGGGIYNEQFF | TGTGCCAGCAGTGGGGGGGGAGGCATATACAATGAGCAGTTCTTC
TRBD1 | - | TRBJ1-2 | TRBV18 | CASSLGQAEYGYTF | TGTGCCAGCTCACTGGGACAGGCCGAGTATGGCTACACCTTC
- | - | TRBJ1-2 | TRBV5-4 | CASSLDGVAGVGYGYTF | TGTGCCAGCAGCTTGGATGGGGTGGCAGGGGTGGGCTATGGCTACACCTTC
- | once | TRBJ2-1 | TRBV4-2 | CASSQDHNEQFF | TGTGCCAGCAGCCAAGATCACAATGAGCAGTTCTTC
TRBD1 | - | TRBJ2-7 | TRBV5-5 | CASSLRGLYEQYF | TGTGCCAGCAGCTTGAGGGGGCTGTACGAGCAGTACTTC
TRBD2 | - | TRBJ2-1 | TRBV5-1 | CASSLVLASNEQFF | TGCGCCAGCAGCTTGGTACTAGCGAGTAATGAGCAGTTCTTC
TRBD1 | - | TRBJ2-7 | TRBV6-1 | CASRTGTGPYEQYF | TGTGCCAGCAGAACCGGGACAGGTCCCTACGAGCAGTACTTC
- | - | TRBJ1-2 | TRBV6-6 | CASSYRQQKGNYGYTF | TGTGCCAGCAGTTACAGGCAGCAAAAAGGAAACTATGGCTACACCTTC
- | - | TRBJ1-4 | TRBV5-1 | CASSFQGTNEKLFF | TGCGCCAGCAGCTTCCAGGGAACTAATGAAAAACTGTTTTTT
- | - | TRBJ1-3 | TRBV5-1 | CASHSGEVNSGNTIYF | TGCGCCAGCCATTCAGGGGAAGTCAACTCTGGAAACACCATATATTTT
- | - | TRBJ2-7 | TRBV2 | CASSLGQLGEQYF | TGTGCCAGCAGCCTAGGCCAGTTAGGCGAGCAGTACTTC
- | - | TRBJ1-3 | TRBV12-1 | CASSFALEVVSGNTIYF | TGTGCCAGCAGCTTTGCGCTTGAGGTGGTCTCTGGAAACACCATATATTTT
- | - | TRBJ1-2 | TRBV27 | CASSLSPSYGYTF | TGTGCCAGCAGTTTATCACCCAGCTATGGCTACACCTTC
- | once | TRBJ2-7 | TRBV5-1 | CASSLEVELEQYF | TGCGCCAGCAGCTTGGAGGTGGAGCTCGAGCAGTACTTC
- | - | TRBJ1-5 | TRBV5-8 | CASSPQLGTPQHF | TGTGCCAGCAGCCCACAATTGGGGACACCCCAGCATTTT
- | - | TRBJ2-7 | TRBV27 | CASSLSSVYEQYF | TGTGCCAGCAGTTTATCGAGCGTCTACGAGCAGTACTTC
TRBD2 | - | TRBJ2-7 | TRBV4-1 | CASSPLAGAGEQYF | TGCGCCAGCAGCCCCCTAGCGGGAGCGGGCGAGCAGTACTTC
- | - | TRBJ2-1 | TRBV21-1 | CASSKEGTRGPNEQFF | TGTGCCAGCAGCAAAGAGGGGACTAGGGGGCCCAATGAGCAGTTCTTC
- | - | TRBJ2-3 | TRBV4-1 | CASSQDPPVIGSDTQYF | TGCGCCAGCAGCCAAGATCCTCCAGTAATCGGGTCAGATACGCAGTATTTT
- | few | TRBJ2-6 | TRBV11-2 | CASSGTNLISANVLTF | TGTGCCAGCAGCGGGACAAACCTTATTAGCGCCAACGTCCTGACTTTC
- | - | TRBJ1-5 | TRBV6-6 | CASRRRTADQPQHF | TGTGCCAGCAGACGTCGGACAGCTGATCAGCCCCAGCATTTT
TRBD2 | - | TRBJ2-3 | TRBV30 | CAWRLAGGTSTDTQYF | TGTGCCTGGAGGCTAGCGGGAGGAACTAGCACAGATACGCAGTATTTT
- | - | TRBJ2-2 | TRBV2 | CASSKTTNTGELFF | TGTGCCAGCAGTAAAACAACGAACACCGGGGAGCTGTTTTTT
TRBD1 | few | TRBJ1-5 | TRBV7-9 | CASNFQGVGNQPQHF | TGTGCCAGCAACTTTCAGGGGGTCGGGAATCAGCCCCAGCATTTT
- | - | TRBJ2-5 | TRBV6-1 | CASSEVVETQYF | TGTGCCAGCAGTGAAGTAGTCGAGACCCAGTACTTC
TRBD1 | - | TRBJ1-1 | TRBV7-9 | CASKRQGLNTEAFF | TGTGCCAGCAAAAGACAGGGACTGAACACTGAAGCTTTCTTT
TRBD2 | once | TRBJ2-1 | TRBV9 | CASSVASSGFYNEQFF | TGTGCCAGCAGCGTAGCTTCTAGCGGGTTTTACAATGAGCAGTTCTTC
TRBD1 | - | TRBJ1-2 | TRBV6-6 | CASTYRGPNYGYTF | TGTGCCAGCACCTACAGGGGACCAAACTATGGCTACACCTTC
- | once | TRBJ2-3 | TRBV19 | CASSIGGSTDTQYF | TGTGCCAGTAGTATAGGCGGTAGCACAGATACGCAGTATTTT
- | - | TRBJ2-7 | TRBV27 | CASSLDSSYEQYF | TGTGCCAGCAGTTTAGACAGCTCCTACGAGCAGTACTTC
TRBD1 | - | TRBJ2-3 | TRBV2 | CASSRTGSTDTQYF | TGTGCCAGCAGTCGGACAGGGAGCACAGATACGCAGTATTTT
- | - | TRBJ2-3 | TRBV5-6 | CASSFSPRRADTQYF | TGTGCCAGCAGCTTTTCGCCCCGGAGGGCAGATACGCAGTATTTT
- | once | TRBJ2-3 | TRBV2 | CASMGKTTDTQYF | TGTGCCAGCATGGGTAAGACCACAGATACGCAGTATTTT
TRBD2 | - | TRBJ2-5 | TRBV6-6 | CASRTSGQETQYF | TGTGCCAGCAGGACTAGCGGCCAAGAGACCCAGTACTTC
- | - | TRBJ2-1 | TRBV6-5 | CASWGLFNEQFF | TGTGCCAGCTGGGGACTTTTCAATGAGCAGTTCTTC
TRBD1 | - | TRBJ2-2 | TRBV19 | CASRRQGANTGELFF | TGTGCCAGTAGGAGACAGGGGGCTAACACCGGGGAGCTGTTTTTT
TRBD1 | - | TRBJ1-1 | TRBV11-1 | CASSRLQGENTEAFF | TGTGCCAGCAGCCGGCTACAGGGGGAAAACACTGAAGCTTTCTTT
- | - | TRBJ2-5 | TRBV2 | CASSEGSYKETQYF | TGTGCCAGCAGTGAGGGGTCCTATAAAGAGACCCAGTACTTC
- | - | TRBJ1-1 | TRBV30 | CAWSYGTPPSGTEAFF | TGTGCCTGGAGCTACGGGACCCCACCCTCGGGGACTGAAGCTTTCTTT
TRBD2 | - | TRBJ2-7 | TRBV7-9 | CASSSSTSGSPYEQYF | TGTGCCAGCAGCTCCTCGACTAGCGGGAGTCCCTACGAGCAGTACTTC
TRBD1 | few | TRBJ1-4 | TRBV4-1 | CASSLRTGGTNEKLFF | TGCGCCAGCAGCCTTAGGACAGGCGGAACTAATGAAAAACTGTTTTTT
- | - | TRBJ2-3 | TRBV30 | CAWRAGFGTDTQYF | TGTGCCTGGAGGGCGGGGTTCGGCACAGATACGCAGTATTTT